Listed below are T cell receptor beta chains from one sample, sequenced in a study of tumor-infiltrating lymphocytes in primary liver carcinoma. MiXCR was run by TCRdb on the multiplex PCR reads, yielding one entry per CDR3 protein. The sample shows about 350,000 distinct CDR3 sequences, less than 65% of them seen only once. Sequences were obtained from peripheral blood. The receptors originated from a man in his forties with primary liver carcinoma and hepatitis B virus infection. Each CDR3 is given with its conserved first and last residue. D genes are given only for firm matches. For some rows the clone size is stated as once, few or many, or as a class when expanded; others skip it.

>.|TRBJ1-5|.|TRBV6-1
CASSEAWESNQPQHF
TGTGCCAGCAGTGAAGCGTGGGAGAGCAATCAGCCCCAGCATTTT
>.|TRBJ2-5|TRBD2|TRBV11-2
CASSLCGRALAETQYF
TGTGCCAGCAGCTTATGCGGGAGGGCCCTCGCAGAGACCCAGTACTTC
>few|TRBJ2-7|.|TRBV7-9
CASSNTPQFYEQYF
TGTGCCAGCAGCAATACCCCGCAGTTCTACGAGCAGTACTTC
>.|TRBJ2-7|.|TRBV4-2
CASSQAQIYEQYF
TGTGCCAGCAGCCAAGCCCAGATCTACGAGCAGTACTTC
>many|TRBJ2-7|.|TRBV6-5
CAGSNLRGLEQYF
TGTGCCGGCAGTAACCTGAGGGGCCTCGAGCAGTACTTC
>few|TRBJ2-1|.|TRBV6-1
CASTRLEGYNEQFF
TGTGCCAGCACCCGACTAGAAGGCTACAATGAGCAGTTCTTC
>.|TRBJ2-3|TRBD2|TRBV11-2
CASSLFPGLAGVIDTQYF
TGTGCCAGCAGCTTGTTCCCGGGACTAGCGGGAGTGATAGATACGCAGTATTTC
>.|TRBJ2-5|TRBD2|TRBV7-9
CASSFSTSGPQETQYF
TGTGCCAGCAGCTTTTCCACTAGCGGGCCGCAAGAGACCCAGTACTTC
>.|TRBJ1-6|.|TRBV11-2
CASCLGHRQAHNSPLHF
TGTGCCAGCTGCCTAGGGCATAGACAGGCCCATAATTCACCCCTCCACTTT
>few|TRBJ2-5|.|TRBV11-2
CASSLNNQETQYF
TGTGCTAGCAGCCTCAACAACCAAGAGACCCAGTACTTC
>few|TRBJ2-2|TRBD2|TRBV29-1
CSVTLATNTGELFF
TGCAGCGTTACACTAGCGACCAACACCGGGGAGCTGTTTTTT
>.|TRBJ2-7|.|TRBV11-1
CASGLDRGRAYEQYF
TGTGCCAGCGGCTTAGACAGAGGGCGAGCATACGAGCAGTACTTC
>many|TRBJ1-4|.|TRBV6-5
CASSKRGDGDEKLFF
TGTGCCAGCAGCAAACGGGGGGATGGAGATGAAAAACTGTTTTTT
>many|TRBJ2-7|.|TRBV11-2
CASSLVPNTYEQYF
TGTGCCAGCAGCTTAGTCCCGAATACCTACGAGCAGTACTTC
>.|TRBJ2-3|.|TRBV19
CASSPPFVDTQYF
TGTGCCAGTAGTCCTCCCTTCGTAGATACGCAGTATTTT
>once|TRBJ2-7|TRBD2|TRBV19
CASSRGGTSASNEQYF
TGTGCCAGTAGTAGAGGCGGGACTAGCGCATCAAACGAGCAGTACTTC
>few|TRBJ2-1|.|TRBV7-8
CASSKGTEQFF
TGTGCCAGCAGCAAAGGGACTGAGCAGTTCTTC
>many|TRBJ1-5|.|TRBV12-3/TRBV12-4
CASSLSRRVGSRQPQHF
TGTGCCAGCAGTTTAAGTCGGAGGGTAGGTAGTCGTCAGCCCCAGCATTTT
>once|TRBJ1-1|TRBD1|TRBV11-2
CAISLAHRGTGTEASF
TGTGCCATCAGCTTAGCCCACAGGGGGACGGGAACTGAAGCTTCCTTT
>many|TRBJ1-1|TRBD1|TRBV6-5
CASRFTGGEGAFF
TGTGCCAGCAGATTTACAGGGGGCGAAGGGGCTTTCTTT
>.|TRBJ1-1|TRBD1|TRBV20-1
CSAPKTGSMNTEAFF
TGCAGTGCCCCGAAGACAGGGTCTATGAACACTGAAGCTTTCTTT
>many|TRBJ2-7|.|TRBV6-5
CASSYSWDNSYEQYF
TGTGCCAGCAGTTACTCTTGGGACAACTCCTACGAGCAGTACTTC
>.|TRBJ1-2|.|TRBV6-5
CTSSYQREYGYTF
TGTACCAGCAGTTACCAACGGGAGTATGGTTACACCTTC
>once|TRBJ2-7|TRBD1|TRBV5-4
CASGRTGGYKQYF
TGTGCTAGCGGCCGGACAGGGGGCTACAAGCAGTACTTC
>.|TRBJ2-7|.|TRBV15
CATSRDEGRTSYEQYF
TGTGCCACCAGCAGAGATGAAGGCAGGACATCCTACGAGCAGTACTTC
>.|TRBJ2-2|.|TRBV12-3/TRBV12-4
CASTPLSNTGELFF
TGTGCCAGCACCCCCCTATCGAACACCGGGGAGCTGTTTTTT
>once|TRBJ2-5|.|TRBV11-2
CASSLISGAQTQYF
TGTGCCAGCAGCTTAATCTCCGGGGCGCAGACCCAGTACTTC
>many|TRBJ2-7|TRBD2|TRBV4-1
CASSQDPSGTTPSSYEQYF
TGCGCCAGCAGCCAAGATCCTAGCGGGACAACCCCCTCCTCCTACGAGCAGTACTTC
>.|TRBJ2-7|TRBD1|TRBV7-9
CASSHQTGAYEQYF
TGTGCCAGCAGCCACCAAACAGGGGCCTACGAGCAGTACTTC
>.|TRBJ1-5|.|TRBV12-3/TRBV12-4
CASSLGQGPHQPQHF
TGTGCCAGCAGTTTAGGGCAGGGCCCGCATCAGCCCCAGCATTTT
>many|TRBJ2-2|TRBD1|TRBV10-3
CAISELLTGAPNTGELFF
TGTGCCATCAGTGAGCTCCTGACAGGGGCTCCGAACACCGGGGAGCTGTTTTTT
>once|TRBJ2-7|.|TRBV4-3
CASSTTQASYEQYF
TGCGCCAGCAGTACAACCCAGGCCTCCTACGAGCAGTACTTT
>.|TRBJ2-2|.|TRBV6-6
CASRKIGTANTGELFF
TGTGCCAGCAGGAAGATTGGGACGGCGAACACCGGGGAGCTGTTTTTT
>many|TRBJ2-1|.|TRBV6-2/TRBV6-3
CASSYRGSYNEQFF
TGTGCCAGCAGTTACAGGGGGAGTTACAATGAGCAGTTCTTC
>many|TRBJ2-7|TRBD1|TRBV10-3
CAIGRDRGIYEQYF
TGTGCCATCGGCAGGGACAGGGGAATATACGAGCAGTACTTC
>many|TRBJ1-1|.|TRBV6-1
CASSFHAKEAFF
TGTGCCAGCAGTTTTCACGCGAAGGAAGCTTTCTTT
>many|TRBJ2-3|.|TRBV11-2
CASSYNRDTDTQYF
TGTGCCAGCAGCTATAACAGGGACACAGATACGCAGTATTTT
>.|TRBJ2-1|TRBD2|TRBV30
CAWSVTGTRFF
TGTGCCTGGAGTGTGACGGGGACTAGGTTCTTC
>.|TRBJ2-7|.|TRBV11-1
CVSSLALGRYYEQYF
TGTGTCAGCAGCTTAGCGCTGGGCCGTTACTACGAGCAGTACTTC
>.|TRBJ1-1|.|TRBV29-1
CSIVRAGFTEAFF
TGCAGCATTGTTCGCGCGGGGTTTACTGAAGCTTTCTTT